Given below is one TCR beta chain in context. The source of the sample is a study of shared clonotypes between healthy human individuals. Assay: immunoSEQ multiplex PCR; the TCRdb copy retains only in-frame clones and omits some. Altogether about half a million clones are present, approximately 82% being singletons, with the ten largest covering about 12%. The CDR3 totals 15 residues. Trimming removed 4 bases from V and 6 bases from J; junction bases left unmatched: 12. Germline CDR1 reads SGHRS; CDR2 reads YFSETQ. Sequenced material: PBMCs. This receptor was obtained from a middle-aged woman in good health. Some clones in this sample may be carry-over from other donors' samples. The chain joins TRBV5-1 to TRBJ2-7; TRBD1 matches at 8 bases. The CDR3, as DNA: TGCGCCAGCAGCATAACCCCCGGGACAGGAGGCGAGCAGTACTTC. Protein sequence: CASSITPGTGGEQYF.